One TCR beta chain is described in this entry. What it recognizes is unknown. The sample originates from a study of cytomegalovirus exposure and HLA in healthy donors. Whole-study context: The Caucasian-associated ancestry cluster contained roughly four fifths of the 398 genotyped donors. Points from the study as a whole: Productive status was seen about 90% or about 30% of the time for most TCR beta V segments in an earlier analysis. An analysis that was carried out later associated 17,000 or so TCR beta sequences with HLA alleles at 0.05 false discovery rate. Across HLA loci, a later analysis found differing TCR association rates, with DRB1 most and HLA-C fewest.

Primers: 60 Vbeta forward and 13 Jbeta reverse. Here immunoSEQ multiplex PCR was the method, and the copy in TCRdb shows in-frame clones only, minus some. The sample comprises roughly 140,000 clones, around 80% of which are singletons, and over 2% rests with the top ten. This CDR3 has 11 amino acids. The germline CDR1 and CDR2 sequences are SGDLS and YYNGEE. Trimming cost V 7 bases and J 6 bases, with 7 bases left between them. The chain links TRBV9 to TRBJ2-2; D is unresolved. Sequencing was carried out using PBMCs. The source of this sequence is a man under 40 in good health and CMV-seronegative. This chain's CDR3 is CASRAAGELFF. In DNA form, the CDR3 reads TGTGCCAGCCGTGCGGCCGGGGAGCTGTTTTTT.